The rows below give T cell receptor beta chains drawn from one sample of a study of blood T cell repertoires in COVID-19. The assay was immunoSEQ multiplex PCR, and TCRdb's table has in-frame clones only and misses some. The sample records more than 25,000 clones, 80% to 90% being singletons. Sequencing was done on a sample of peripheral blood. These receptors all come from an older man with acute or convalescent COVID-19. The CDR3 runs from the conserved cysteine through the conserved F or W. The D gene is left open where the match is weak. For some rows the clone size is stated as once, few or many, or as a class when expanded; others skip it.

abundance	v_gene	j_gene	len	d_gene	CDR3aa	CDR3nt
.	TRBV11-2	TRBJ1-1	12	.	CASSLFRTEAFF	TGTGCCAGCAGCTTATTTCGGACTGAAGCTTTCTTT
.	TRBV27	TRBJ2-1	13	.	CASSFSLNNEQFF	TGTGCCAGCAGTTTTAGTCTAAACAATGAGCAGTTCTTC
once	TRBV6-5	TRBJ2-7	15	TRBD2	CASSYSVAGSYEQYF	TGTGCCAGCAGTTACTCTGTAGCGGGGTCCTACGAGCAGTACTTC
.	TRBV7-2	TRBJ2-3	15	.	CASKPQPFSTDTQYF	TGTGCCAGCAAGCCCCAACCCTTTAGCACAGATACGCAGTATTTT
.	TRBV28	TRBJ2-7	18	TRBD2	CASSFVSLADQLTYEQYF	TGTGCCAGCAGCTTTGTGTCCCTAGCGGACCAGTTGACCTACGAGCAGTACTTC
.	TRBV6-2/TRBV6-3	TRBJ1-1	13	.	CASSFQGTTEAFF	TGTGCCAGCAGTTTTCAGGGGACCACTGAAGCTTTCTTT
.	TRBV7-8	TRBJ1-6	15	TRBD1	CASSGGQGANSPLHF	TGTGCCAGCAGCGGGGGACAGGGGGCAAATTCACCCCTCCACTTT
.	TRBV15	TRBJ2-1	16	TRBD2	CATSRIGTSGYNEQFF	TGTGCCACCAGCAGGATCGGGACTAGCGGTTACAATGAGCAGTTCTTC
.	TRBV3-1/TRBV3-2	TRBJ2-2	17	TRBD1	CASSQGTQGAARGELFF	TGTGCCAGCAGCCAGGGGACGCAGGGGGCAGCGCGCGGGGAGCTGTTTTTT
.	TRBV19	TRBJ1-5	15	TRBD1	CASSFDRGSNQPQHF	TGTGCCAGTAGTTTTGACAGGGGTAGCAATCAGCCCCAGCATTTT
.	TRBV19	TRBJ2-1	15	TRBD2	CASSIGTSGYNEQFF	TGTGCCAGTAGTATAGGGACTAGCGGGTACAATGAGCAGTTCTTC
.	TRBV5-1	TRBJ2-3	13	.	CASSLSRTDTQYF	TGCGCCAGCAGCTTGTCCCGGACAGATACGCAGTATTTT
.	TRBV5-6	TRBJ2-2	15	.	CASSLLRGSTGELFF	TGTGCCAGCAGCTTGCTTAGGGGCTCCACCGGGGAGCTGTTTTTT
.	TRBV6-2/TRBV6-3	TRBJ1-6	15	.	CASSQTLGGYSPLHF	TGTGCCAGCAGCCAGACGCTCGGGGGGTATTCACCCCTCCACTTT
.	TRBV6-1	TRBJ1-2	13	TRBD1	CASSEGQGGGYTF	TGTGCCAGCAGTGAAGGACAGGGGGGAGGCTACACCTTC
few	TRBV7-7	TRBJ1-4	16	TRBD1	CASSRLQGATNEKLFF	TGTGCCAGCAGCCGACTCCAGGGGGCAACTAATGAAAAACTGTTTTTT
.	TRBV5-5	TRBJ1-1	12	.	CASSFGNTEAFF	TGTGCCAGCAGCTTCGGGAACACTGAAGCTTTCTTT
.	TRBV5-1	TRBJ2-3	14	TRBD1	CASKMTGQADTQYF	TGCGCCAGCAAGATGACAGGGCAAGCAGATACGCAGTATTTT
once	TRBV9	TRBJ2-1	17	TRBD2	CASSVMSSGLSYNEQFF	TGTGCCAGCAGCGTTATGTCTAGCGGGCTCTCCTACAATGAGCAGTTCTTC
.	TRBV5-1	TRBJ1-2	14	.	CASSLAQGTYGYTF	TGCGCCAGCAGCTTGGCGCAGGGGACCTATGGCTACACCTTC
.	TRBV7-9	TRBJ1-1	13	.	CASSPSEGAEAFF	TGTGCCAGCAGCCCTTCAGAGGGGGCTGAAGCTTTCTTT
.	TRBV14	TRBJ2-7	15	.	CASSQVTSFLYEQYF	TGTGCCAGCAGCCAAGTTACTAGTTTTCTCTACGAGCAGTACTTC
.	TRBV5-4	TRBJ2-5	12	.	CASSLAGETQYF	TGTGCCAGCAGCTTGGCCGGAGAGACCCAGTACTTC
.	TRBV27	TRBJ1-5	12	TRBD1	CASSSSGGPQHF	TGTGCCAGCAGTTCGTCAGGGGGGCCCCAGCATTTT
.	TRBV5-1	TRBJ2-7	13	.	CASSLIGRAEEYF	TGCGCCAGCAGCTTGATTGGTCGCGCGGAGGAGTACTTC
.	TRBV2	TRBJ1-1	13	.	CASSAVATTEAFF	TGTGCCAGCAGTGCAGTAGCAACCACTGAAGCTTTCTTT
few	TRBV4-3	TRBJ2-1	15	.	CASSQVGASYNEQFF	TGCGCCAGCAGCCAAGTAGGGGCCTCCTACAATGAGCAGTTCTTC
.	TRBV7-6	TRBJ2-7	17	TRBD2	CASSLGGTSGTPYEQYF	TGTGCCAGCAGCTTAGGCGGGACTAGCGGGACCCCCTACGAGCAGTACTTC
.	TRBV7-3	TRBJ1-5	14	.	CASSLTGEGQPQHF	TGTGCCAGCAGCTTAACAGGGGAGGGTCAGCCCCAGCATTTT
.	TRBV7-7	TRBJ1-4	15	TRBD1	CASSLATGGNEKLFF	TGTGCCAGCAGCTTGGCGACAGGGGGGAATGAAAAACTGTTTTTT
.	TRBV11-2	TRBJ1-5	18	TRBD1	CASSLGQGLPRDNQPQHF	TGTGCCAGCAGCTTAGGACAGGGTCTCCCAAGGGACAATCAGCCCCAGCATTTT
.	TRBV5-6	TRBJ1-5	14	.	CASSLKGGGQPQHF	TGTGCCAGCAGCTTGAAGGGAGGAGGTCAGCCCCAGCATTTT
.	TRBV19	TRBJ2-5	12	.	CASSNRAETQYF	TGTGCCAGTAGTAACAGGGCAGAGACCCAGTACTTC
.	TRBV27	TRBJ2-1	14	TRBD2	CASSFDSGYSEQFF	TGTGCCAGCAGTTTTGATAGCGGGTACAGCGAGCAGTTCTTC
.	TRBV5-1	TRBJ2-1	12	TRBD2	CASSSQRGEQFF	TGCGCCAGCAGCTCCCAGCGGGGGGAGCAGTTCTTC
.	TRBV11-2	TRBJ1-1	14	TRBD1	CASSSQGEITEAFF	TGTGCCAGCAGCTCACAGGGGGAGATCACTGAAGCTTTCTTT
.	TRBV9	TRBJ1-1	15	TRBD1	CASSAGDSMNTEAFF	TGTGCCAGCAGCGCTGGGGACAGCATGAACACTGAAGCTTTCTTT
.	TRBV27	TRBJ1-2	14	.	CASSPTGRDYGYTF	TGTGCCAGCAGTCCGACTGGGAGGGACTATGGCTACACCTTC